A selection of T cell receptor beta chains follows, all from one sample in a study of blood T cell repertoires in COVID-19. Sequenced by immunoSEQ multiplex PCR; TCRdb stores in-frame clones only, minus some. The sample contains about 66,000 clones, around four fifths of which appear only once. Source material: peripheral blood. These receptors came from a human donor in a cohort sampled during active COVID-19. The CDR3 runs from the conserved cysteine through the conserved F or W. Fields, in order: clone size, J gene, V gene, D gene, CDR3 DNA, CDR3 protein. A D gene is named only where the DNA matches it firmly. Rows may omit the clone size; those that give it use once, few, many or a size class.

. | TRBJ2-2 | TRBV2 | . | TGTGCCAGCAGTGTCGGGGGTAAAAGCGGGGAGCTGTTTTTT | CASSVGGKSGELFF
. | TRBJ1-1 | TRBV6-5 | TRBD1 | TGTGCCAGCAGCTCCGGACAGGCCTTGAACACTGAAGCTTTCTTT | CASSSGQALNTEAFF
. | TRBJ1-1 | TRBV19 | TRBD1 | TGTGCCAGTAGCGTACAGGGGGAAACATCTTTCTTT | CASSVQGETSFF
. | TRBJ2-5 | TRBV13 | TRBD2 | TGTGCCAGCAGCTACTCTCGGGGGACTAGACAGGAGACCCAGTACTTC | CASSYSRGTRQETQYF
. | TRBJ1-6 | TRBV6-2/TRBV6-3 | . | TGTGCCAGCACCCCGGAGGAAGGGCCCCTCCACTTT | CASTPEEGPLHF
once | TRBJ1-5 | TRBV6-5 | . | TGTGCCAGCAGTCCTCGACAGAATCAGCCCCAGCATTTT | CASSPRQNQPQHF
. | TRBJ2-7 | TRBV4-1 | . | TGCGCCAGCAGCCAAGTTGACAGCGCCGTAGATGAATCCTACGAGCAGTACTTC | CASSQVDSAVDESYEQYF
. | TRBJ2-1 | TRBV15 | TRBD2 | TGTGCCACCAGCAGGAGGACTAGCGGGATTATGTCCTACAATGAGCAGTTCTTC | CATSRRTSGIMSYNEQFF
. | TRBJ1-5 | TRBV28 | . | TGTGCCAGCAGTCCTGGGGGGGCTAGGGATCAGCCCCAGCATTTT | CASSPGGARDQPQHF
. | TRBJ1-5 | TRBV28 | TRBD1 | TGTGCCAGCAGTCTCTCCGGGACAGGGAAGTTGGGCAATCAGCCCCAGCATTTT | CASSLSGTGKLGNQPQHF
. | TRBJ2-6 | TRBV7-3 | . | TGTGCCAGCAGCTTAAAAACCCCAGGAAGGAGGGGGGCCAACGTCCTGACTTTC | CASSLKTPGRRGANVLTF
. | TRBJ2-1 | TRBV7-3 | . | TGTGCCAGCAGCCGGTCGCAAGCCGATGAGCAGTTCTTC | CASSRSQADEQFF
. | TRBJ2-3 | TRBV27 | . | TGTGCCAGCAGTGCCTTGCCTCTATACACAGATACGCAGTATTTT | CASSALPLYTDTQYF
. | TRBJ1-5 | TRBV24-1 | TRBD1 | TGTGCCACCAGTGATTTACCCGACAGGGTACCGCCCCAGCATTTT | CATSDLPDRVPPQHF
once | TRBJ2-7 | TRBV11-2 | . | TGTGCCAGCAGCCTAGATTTCTCCTCCTACGAGCAGTACTTC | CASSLDFSSYEQYF
few | TRBJ2-7 | TRBV7-6 | TRBD1 | TGTGCCAGCAGCCGCCGAGGGACAGACGAGCAGTACTTC | CASSRRGTDEQYF
. | TRBJ1-6 | TRBV11-2 | . | TGTGCCAGCAGCTTAGCGGGAAAGTATTCACCCCTCCACTTT | CASSLAGKYSPLHF
. | TRBJ2-5 | TRBV6-5 | . | TGTGCCAGCGGCAGACCGGGTCACACTCAAGAGACCCAGTACTTC | CASGRPGHTQETQYF
. | TRBJ2-1 | TRBV28 | . | TGTGCCAGCAGTTTAAGACTTCGTGAGCAGTTCTTC | CASSLRLREQFF
. | TRBJ2-7 | TRBV11-2 | TRBD2 | TGTGCCAGCAGCTTAGACCCTAGCGGGAGCTACGAGCAGTACTTC | CASSLDPSGSYEQYF
. | TRBJ1-2 | TRBV27 | . | TGTGCCAGCAGTTTGCGGGGTAACTATGGCTACACCTTC | CASSLRGNYGYTF
. | TRBJ2-1 | TRBV5-4 | TRBD2 | TGTGCCAGCAGCTTTACAAGCGGGAGATCCTACAATGAGCAGTTCTTC | CASSFTSGRSYNEQFF
. | TRBJ2-7 | TRBV5-4 | . | TGTGCCAGCAGCTTGGCTGGATCGACAGGTTTCGAGCAGTACTTC | CASSLAGSTGFEQYF
. | TRBJ2-3 | TRBV7-2 | . | TGTGCCAGCAGCGGAAGGAGGCCCACAGATACGCAGTATTTT | CASSGRRPTDTQYF
. | TRBJ2-5 | TRBV30 | TRBD2 | TGTGCCTGGAGTGGTGGGGGAGGGCCGCAAGAGACCCAGTACTTC | CAWSGGGGPQETQYF
. | TRBJ2-1 | TRBV10-1 | . | TGCGCCAGCAGTGAGACCGTTTACAGGGCCGTTCCGGCCCACCGGCTCTACAATGAGCAGTTCTTC | CASSETVYRAVPAHRLYNEQFF
. | TRBJ1-6 | TRBV4-2 | TRBD1 | TGTGCCAGCAGCCAGCCGGACAGGGGGAATTCACCCCTCCACTTT | CASSQPDRGNSPLHF
once | TRBJ1-2 | TRBV4-3 | . | TGCGCCAGCAGCCCCCAGAGGGAGTCCTATGGCTACACCTTC | CASSPQRESYGYTF
. | TRBJ2-7 | TRBV27 | . | TGTGCCAGCCTCCGTGGAGGAACATACGAGCAGTACTTC | CASLRGGTYEQYF